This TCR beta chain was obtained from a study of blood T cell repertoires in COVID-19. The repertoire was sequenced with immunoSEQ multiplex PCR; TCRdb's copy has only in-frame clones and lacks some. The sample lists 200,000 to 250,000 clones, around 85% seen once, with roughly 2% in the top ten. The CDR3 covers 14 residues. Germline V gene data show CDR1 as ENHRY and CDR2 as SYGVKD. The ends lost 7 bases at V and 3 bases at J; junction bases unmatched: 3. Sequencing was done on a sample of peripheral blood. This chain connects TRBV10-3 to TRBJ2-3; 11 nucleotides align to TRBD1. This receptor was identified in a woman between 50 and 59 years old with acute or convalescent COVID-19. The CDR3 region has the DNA TGTGCCATCATGGACAGGGGGCTGACAGATACGCAGTATTTT. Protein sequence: CAIMDRGLTDTQYF.